The clone carrying this T cell receptor beta chain showed up just once. Its specificity is not known. Generated by immunoSEQ multiplex PCR, the TCRdb table keeps only in-frame clones and is missing some. The sample yields about 75,000 clones, around 81% seen once. This sample was included in a study of cytomegalovirus exposure and HLA in healthy donors. Study context: The 120 validation repertoires and the roughly 670 first-cohort repertoires shared a platform, a later analysis reported.

Germline V gives CDR1 SNHLY, CDR2 FYNNEI. This CDR3 is 15 amino acids long. Losses at the gene ends were 5 bases for V and 10 bases for J; bases not matched to a gene: 10. Notes on the study in general: The study listed approximately 160 cytomegalovirus-associated TCR beta chains. There were some public TCRs occurring in many donors, but most TCR sequences were rare.

Sequences were obtained from PBMCs. The chain combines TRBV2 with TRBJ1-6, with 8 bases aligning to TRBD1. The clonotype comes from a man aged 25 to 40 in good health and CMV-seronegative. The CDR3 spells CASSQSGQGSSPLHF. The CDR3 DNA reads as TGTGCCAGCAGTCAAAGCGGACAGGGTTCATCACCCCTCCACTTT.